The 5 T cell receptor beta chains below come from one sample, sequenced in a study of blood T cell repertoires in COVID-19. Clones were read by immunoSEQ multiplex PCR, and TCRdb kept only the in-frame ones, dropping some. The sample carries 200,000 to 250,000 clones, 85% recorded once. The sequencing input was peripheral blood. The receptor source for this set is a woman aged 55-75 years with active or convalescent COVID-19.

This clone was seen a handful of times. The V and J genes are TRBV11-3 and TRBJ2-3, with 7 nucleotides matching TRBD2. V was clipped by 4 bases and J by 6 bases; unmatched bases: 7. Germline V gene lookup returns CDR1 SGHNT and CDR2 YENEEA. The CDR3 is 14 amino acids. The CDR3 loop reads CASSSSGPFDTQYF. The CDR3 bases are TGTGCCAGCAGCTCTAGCGGACCCTTTGATACGCAGTATTTT.

The chain joins TRBV10-3 to TRBJ2-1; the D gene is possibly TRBD1 (5 bases). CDR1 is ENHRY, CDR2 SYGVKD, per germline. The ends were cut back, 2 bases at V and 8 bases at J, with 10 bases in the middle. The CDR3 loop spans 13 amino acids. Here the CDR3 reads CAISEGAEDEQFF. CDR3 nucleotide sequence: TGTGCCATCAGTGAGGGGGCAGAGGATGAGCAGTTCTTC.

This rearrangement joins TRBV11-2 to TRBJ1-3; maybe TRBD1 (6 bases). V shed 6 bases and J shed 4 bases, with 16 bases lying between them. This CDR3 is built from 15 residues. The germline CDR1 and CDR2 sequences are SGHAT and FQNNGV. The CDR3 here is CASSLTGSSGNTIYF. CDR3 coding DNA: TGTGCCAGCAGTTTAACAGGGTCTTCGGGAAACACCATATATTTT.

This chain uses TRBV5-1 with TRBJ2-1, with 11 bases fitting TRBD2. This CDR3 spans 16 amino acids. Unmatched junction bases numbered 6, after V lost 0 bases and J lost 7 bases. The germline V gene encodes CDR1 SGHRS and CDR2 YFSETQ. The CDR3 loop reads CASSLASSGGPNEQFF. Here the CDR3 DNA reads TGCGCCAGCAGCTTGGCGTCTAGCGGGGGGCCTAATGAGCAGTTCTTC.

The chain combines TRBV7-6 with TRBJ1-1; no definite D call. This CDR3 has 15 amino acids. V dropped 6 bases and J dropped 0 bases, with 14 bases sitting between them. Germline CDR1 and CDR2: SGHVS and FNYEAQ. The CDR3 nucleotides are TGTGCCAGCAGAAAACCGACACACTTGAACACTGAAGCTTTCTTT. It is translated as CASRKPTHLNTEAFF. Using reference TRBV7-6 and TRBJ1-1 for the parts outside the CDR3, the full variable domain is GAGVSQSPRYKVTKRGQDVALRCDPISGHVSLYWYRQALGQGPEFLTYFNYEAQQDKSGLPNDRFSAERPEGSISTLTIQRTEQRDSAMYRCASRKPTHLNTEAFFGQGTRLTVV.